The rows below give T cell receptor beta chains drawn from one sample of a study of Tregs in tolerant kidney transplant recipients. Data came from immunoSEQ multiplex PCR; TCRdb stores just in-frame clones and leaves some out. The sample has tens of thousands of clones, 91% seen once. Specimen: Tregs from blood. The receptors here all came from a human donor in good health. CDR3s include the opening cysteine and the closing phenylalanine or tryptophan. The order of the fields is J gene, D gene, clone size, V gene, CDR3 protein, CDR3 DNA. The D gene is left open where the match is weak. Clone size, where shown, is once, few, many, or a class for clones that have expanded.

TRBJ1-4,NA,few,TRBV19,CASSNYGGTNEKLFF,TGTGCCAGTAGTAACTACGGAGGAACTAATGAAAAACTGTTTTTT
TRBJ1-2,NA,once,TRBV27,CASSSGVNYGYTF,TGTGCCAGCAGTTCGGGAGTTAACTATGGCTACACCTTC
TRBJ2-2,TRBD1,NA,TRBV19,CASSWTGGNTGELFF,TGTGCCAGTAGTTGGACAGGGGGCAATACCGGGGAGCTGTTTTTT
TRBJ2-7,NA,NA,TRBV18,CASSPPVNPYEQYF,TGTGCCAGCTCACCACCGGTCAATCCCTACGAGCAGTACTTC
TRBJ2-7,NA,NA,TRBV7-6,CASSTGRVYDEQYF,TGTGCCAGCAGCACTGGGCGGGTGTATGACGAGCAGTACTTC
TRBJ2-1,TRBD2,NA,TRBV13,CASTVIRELGGNEQFF,TGTGCCAGCACCGTAATACGGGAGTTGGGGGGGAATGAGCAGTTCTTC
TRBJ2-7,NA,few,TRBV5-1,CASSLEGKGPEQYF,TGCGCCAGCAGCTTGGAAGGCAAGGGGCCCGAGCAGTACTTC
TRBJ2-1,TRBD2,NA,TRBV2,CASTGASGGSYNEQFF,TGTGCCAGCACGGGTGCTAGCGGGGGGTCCTACAATGAGCAGTTCTTC
TRBJ1-1,NA,NA,TRBV7-8,CASSLGRNTEAFF,TGTGCCAGCAGCCTCGGACGGAACACTGAAGCTTTCTTT
TRBJ2-1,NA,NA,TRBV10-3,CAISGGSEYNEQFF,TGTGCCATCAGTGGTGGTAGTGAGTACAATGAGCAGTTCTTC
TRBJ2-1,NA,NA,TRBV9,CASSVSLASWDNEQFF,TGTGCCAGCAGCGTAAGCCTGGCGTCGTGGGACAATGAGCAGTTCTTC
TRBJ1-1,NA,NA,TRBV20-1,CSARLNTEAFF,TGCAGTGCTAGATTGAACACTGAAGCTTTCTTT
TRBJ1-4,TRBD1,NA,TRBV18,CASSPPTGIKEKLFF,TGTGCCAGCTCACCACCGACAGGGATTAAAGAAAAACTGTTTTTT
TRBJ2-5,TRBD2,NA,TRBV20-1,CSARTSVGQYF,TGCAGTGCCCGGACTAGCGTGGGCCAGTACTTC
TRBJ2-5,TRBD2,NA,TRBV11-1,CASNPGGAGAETQYF,TGTGCCAGCAATCCGGGAGGAGCGGGGGCAGAGACCCAGTACTTC
TRBJ1-1,NA,NA,TRBV19,CASSASGYLNTEAFF,TGTGCCAGTAGTGCCTCAGGCTACTTGAACACTGAAGCTTTCTTT
TRBJ2-7,TRBD2,NA,TRBV4-2,CASSQDLSGGVYEQYF,TGTGCCAGCAGCCAAGATCTTTCGGGAGGCGTCTACGAGCAGTACTTC
TRBJ1-2,NA,NA,TRBV27,CASSLNLGQTYGYTF,TGTGCCAGCAGTTTAAATCTTGGACAGACGTATGGCTACACCTTC
TRBJ2-3,NA,NA,TRBV11-2,CASSTWDTSTDTQYF,TGTGCCAGCAGCACCTGGGACACCAGCACAGATACGCAGTATTTT
TRBJ2-7,TRBD2,NA,TRBV5-4,CASTMGLAGYEQYF,TGTGCCAGCACCATGGGACTAGCGGGGTACGAGCAGTACTTC
TRBJ1-2,NA,NA,TRBV2,CASREAGAGYGYTF,TGTGCCAGCAGAGAAGCAGGGGCAGGGTATGGCTACACCTTC
TRBJ1-2,NA,NA,TRBV21-1,CASSGTARHGYTF,TGTGCCAGCAGCGGGACAGCCCGTCATGGCTACACCTTC
TRBJ1-3,TRBD1,NA,TRBV7-9,CASSFLLGTGRNTIYF,TGTGCCAGCAGCTTCCTTCTGGGGACAGGGAGAAACACCATATATTTT
TRBJ2-7,NA,NA,TRBV15,CATSRELTGVGEQYF,TGTGCCACCAGCAGAGAACTTACGGGGGTTGGCGAGCAGTACTTC
TRBJ2-1,TRBD2,NA,TRBV11-2,CASSLLAVYNEQFF,TGTGCCAGCAGCCTGCTAGCGGTCTACAATGAGCAGTTCTTC
TRBJ2-2,NA,NA,TRBV5-1,CASSLVANTGELFF,TGCGCCAGCAGCTTGGTCGCAAACACCGGGGAGCTGTTTTTT
TRBJ2-1,TRBD2,NA,TRBV11-3,CASSLGRLASSSYNEQFF,TGTGCCAGCAGCTTAGGTAGACTAGCGTCGAGCTCCTACAATGAGCAGTTCTTC
TRBJ1-4,NA,NA,TRBV30,CAWSGFLLNEKLFF,TGTGCCTGGAGTGGCTTTCTGCTTAATGAAAAACTGTTTTTT
TRBJ1-6,NA,once,TRBV11-3,CASSLARVTYNSPLHF,TGTGCCAGCAGCTTAGCCAGGGTGACCTATAATTCACCCCTCCACTTT
TRBJ2-7,NA,NA,TRBV6-5,CASSYSRGKNEQYF,TGTGCCAGCAGTTACTCAAGAGGGAAGAACGAGCAGTACTTC
TRBJ2-3,TRBD2,NA,TRBV4-2,CASSPGTSGGGPKFTDTQYF,TGTGCCAGCAGCCCGGGGACTAGCGGGGGTGGCCCAAAATTCACAGATACGCAGTATTTT
TRBJ1-5,NA,NA,TRBV18,CASSPQGWQPQHF,TGTGCCAGCTCACCGCAGGGATGGCAGCCCCAGCATTTT
TRBJ2-5,NA,NA,TRBV2,CASSDNSEETQYF,TGTGCCAGCAGTGATAATTCGGAAGAGACCCAGTACTTC
TRBJ1-2,NA,NA,TRBV2,CASSEVRGNGYTF,TGTGCCAGCAGTGAAGTTAGGGGAAATGGCTACACCTTC
TRBJ2-7,NA,few,TRBV13,CASSFQGSYEQYF,TGTGCCAGCAGCTTCCAGGGCTCCTACGAGCAGTACTTC
TRBJ2-5,TRBD2,NA,TRBV7-9,CASSLGLVQYF,TGTGCCAGCAGCTTGGGACTAGTGCAGTACTTC
TRBJ2-1,TRBD2,NA,TRBV4-2,CASSSRDYRNYNEQFF,TGTGCCAGCAGCTCACGGGACTACCGGAACTACAATGAGCAGTTCTTC
TRBJ1-2,NA,once,TRBV6-1,CAGRRRRSRGYTF,TGTGCCGGAAGACGAAGGAGGAGTCGGGGCTACACCTTC
TRBJ2-1,TRBD2,NA,TRBV7-2,CASSLSSGYNEQFF,TGTGCCAGCAGCTTATCTAGCGGCTACAATGAGCAGTTCTTC
TRBJ1-5,TRBD1,NA,TRBV6-5,CASRPLDRGNEPQHF,TGTGCCAGCAGGCCCCTTGACAGGGGCAATGAGCCCCAGCATTTT